Below, 18 T cell receptor beta chains from the same sample are listed, as sequenced in a study of CD8+ T cells in alopecia areata. RNA extraction and reverse transcription yielded cDNA as sequencing template. Clones were read by immunoSEQ multiplex PCR, and TCRdb kept only the in-frame ones, dropping some. There are roughly 180,000 clones in the sample; 45% to 75% occur only once, and 3% to 4% lies in the top ten. Treatment meaning: oral pan-JAK inhibitor, 5-10 mg twice daily. Sequencing used CD4+ T cells sorted from blood, obtained at week 4, from a patient treated with tofacitinib. Every receptor here comes from a human donor with alopecia areata.

The chain recombines TRBV19 with TRBJ2-7, with a tentative D call TRBD2 (6 bases). The CDR3 runs 14 residues. CDR1 is LNHDA, CDR2 SQIVND, per germline (reference sequence). V was trimmed by 3 bases and J by 3 bases, leaving 12 bases between them. The CDR3 DNA reads TGTGCCAGTAGTATTGGTGTGGGGGGCTACGAGCAGTACTTC. The encoded protein is CASSIGVGGYEQYF.

This chain links TRBV11-2 with TRBJ2-7, with TRBD1 matching over 7 bases. The CDR3 runs to 15 residues. V trimming: 4 bases; J trimming: 4 bases; junction bases outside the gene matches: 10. Germline V gene lookup returns CDR1 SGHAT and CDR2 FQNNGV. The DNA of the CDR3 is TGTGCCAGCAGCTCATTACAGGGGAGAGAGTACGAGCAGTACTTC. This codes for CASSSLQGREYEQYF.

This clone has only a few counts. The rearrangement joins TRBV29-1 to TRBJ2-5, with TRBD1 identical over 8 bases. The germline V gene encodes CDR1 SQVTM and CDR2 ANQGSEA. With 7 bases clipped from V and 4 bases from J, the junction kept 11 bases outside the gene matches. CDR3 size: 14 residues. CDR3 protein: CSAAATGAGETQYF. CDR3 in DNA: TGCAGCGCCGCGGCGACAGGGGCAGGAGAGACCCAGTACTTC.

The V and J genes are TRBV28 and TRBJ2-5, with D unclear. Germline CDR1 reads MDHEN; CDR2 reads SYDVKM. The CDR3 length is 15 residues. The V gene lost 1 base and the J gene lost 5 bases, with 14 bases spanning the gap. CDR3 in DNA: TGTGCCAGCAGTTTATTCCCCAGCTTCGCGGAGACCCAGTACTTC. Its translation: CASSLFPSFAETQYF.

The chain uses TRBV10-3 and TRBJ1-3, with a weak D call TRBD1 (6 bases). V was shortened by 6 bases and J by 0 bases, with 9 bases between the two germline ends. There are 14 residues in the CDR3. Germline V CDR1 and CDR2: ENHRY, SYGVKD. CDR3 in amino acids: CAIRGDNSGNTIYF. The CDR3 DNA reads as TGTGCCATCAGAGGGGACAACTCTGGAAACACCATATATTTT.

The chain joins TRBV7-9 to TRBJ1-2; D remains unclear. The CDR3 extends over 12 amino acids. CDR1 and CDR2 from the germline V gene are SEHNR and FQNEAQ (reference sequence). Trimming left V 10 bases short and J 2 bases short, with 11 bases between. The CDR3 nucleotides read TGTGCCATGAGGGTGGGGAACTATGGCTACACCTTC. Residues: CAMRVGNYGYTF.

The chain has TRBV9 and TRBJ2-3; no definite D call. The CDR3 contains 16 residues. Trimming stripped 2 bases from V and 2 bases from J, with 15 bases between. Germline assignment: CDR1 SGDLS and CDR2 YYNGEE. Here the CDR3 reads CASSVGRSRVTDTQYF. The CDR3, as DNA: TGTGCCAGCAGCGTCGGTAGATCCCGTGTCACAGATACGCAGTATTTT.

In its sample, this clone was seen a few times. The CDR3 region has the DNA TGTGCCAGCAGCATGGGACGCCGGAACACTGAAGCTTTCTTT. This gives the protein CASSMGRRNTEAFF. V and J are TRBV5-8 and TRBJ1-1; possible D gene TRBD1, 5 bases. V lost 4 bases and J 1 base, leaving 11 bases between the germline ends. The CDR3 extends over 14 amino acids. Germline V gives CDR1 SGHTS, CDR2 YDEGEE.

The chain combines TRBV19 with TRBJ2-1, with D hard to call. V lost 2 bases to trimming and J lost 7 bases, with 15 bases between them. This CDR3 is built from 15 residues. The germline gives CDR1 LNHDA, CDR2 SQIVND (reference sequence). This CDR3 is CASSISGPVRNEQFF. Written as DNA, the CDR3 is TGTGCCAGTAGTATAAGTGGACCCGTTCGGAATGAGCAGTTCTTC. The variable domain in full, with the rest retrieved from reference TRBV19 and TRBJ2-1, is DGGITQSPKYLFRKEGQNVTLSCEQNLNHDAMYWYRQDPGQGLRLIYYSQIVNDFQKGDIAEGYSVSREKKESFPLTVTSAQKNPTAFYLCASSISGPVRNEQFFGPGTRLTVL.

This chain connects TRBV30 to TRBJ1-6; TRBD1 is a possible D gene (6 bases). The CDR3 loop spans 13 amino acids. The germline gives CDR1 GTSNPN, CDR2 SVGIG (reference sequence). Trimming removed 2 bases at V and 8 bases at J, with 10 bases between. The CDR3 DNA is TGTGCCTGGAGTATAGCAGGGGATTCACCCCTCCACTTT. Its translation is CAWSIAGDSPLHF.

The chain carries TRBV30 and TRBJ1-3; no reliable D call. Between the trimmed V and J ends, which lost 4 bases and 0 bases, there was a span of 19 bases. CDR3 length equals 17 residues. The germline V gene encodes CDR1 GTSNPN and CDR2 SVGIG (reference sequence). This CDR3 reads CAWTTIRTGSSGNTIYF. For the CDR3, the DNA is TGTGCCTGGACCACAATCCGGACGGGGAGCTCTGGAAACACCATATATTTT.

J is TRBJ2-5 and V is TRBV23-1; possibly TRBD1 or TRBD2 for D (7 bases each). TRBV23-1 is sorted into the ORF group, with uncertain function. V lost 1 base to trimming and J lost 8 bases, with 17 bases between them. This CDR3 spans 15 amino acids. CDR3 sequence reads: CASSQCGRGGETQYF. The CDR3, as DNA: TGCGCCAGCAGTCAATGTGGCAGGGGGGGAGAAACCCAGTACTTC.

This clone was counted a few times. The chain combines TRBV25-1 with TRBJ1-1; 8 bases are a match to TRBD1. Germline V gene lookup returns CDR1 MGHDK and CDR2 SYGVNS. Trimming took 4 bases from V and 6 from J; bases not matched to a gene: 13. This CDR3 comprises 16 residues. CDR3: CASSAYWTGMESEAFF. The DNA of the CDR3 is TGTGCCAGCAGTGCCTATTGGACAGGGATGGAATCTGAAGCTTTCTTT.

The DNA of the CDR3 is TGTGCCAGCAGTTTATCGGGAGGACTCAGGGGCTACACCTTC. Translated: CASSLSGGLRGYTF. The rearrangement uses TRBV27 and TRBJ1-2, with no clear D. CDR1 is MNHEY and CDR2 is SMNVEV in the germline V gene (reference sequence). The V end was cut by 0 bases, the J end by 8 bases, with 13 bases between. This CDR3 is 14 amino acids long.

This clone showed up just once. The chain uses TRBV30 and TRBJ2-1; D may correspond to TRBD1 or TRBD2 (7 bases each). With 1 base removed from V and 5 bases from J, the gap between germline ends came to 18 bases. Germline V gene data show CDR1 as GTSNPN and CDR2 as SVGIG (reference sequence). The CDR3 loop spans 16 amino acids. CDR3 sequence (DNA): TGTGCCTGGAGTGCCAAGACAGGGACTATGAACAATGAGCAGTTCTTC. Protein product: CAWSAKTGTMNNEQFF.

This sequence joins TRBV29-1 and TRBJ1-2; D is uncertain. V was shortened by 3 bases and J by 5 bases, with 16 bases between the two germline ends. The CDR3 covers 14 residues. The V gene's germline CDR1 is SQVTM and CDR2 ANQGSEA. Written as DNA, the CDR3 is TGCAGCGTTGACATAGAGACCGGAGCATATGGCTACACCTTC. Amino acid sequence: CSVDIETGAYGYTF.

The chain uses TRBV28 and TRBJ1-1; no firm D call. The germline V gene has CDR1 MDHEN and CDR2 SYDVKM. CDR3 length: 13 residues. V gave up 8 bases and J gave up 2 bases, with 12 bases separating them. The CDR3 nucleotides read TGTGCCAGCTTTCCCCTTCTAAACACTGAAGCTTTCTTT. It translates to CASFPLLNTEAFF.

The chain employs TRBV6-1 and TRBJ1-1; D uncertain. The germline V gene encodes CDR1 MNHNS and CDR2 SASEGT. Trimming cost V 4 bases and J 1 base, with 1 base left between them. This CDR3 spans 11 amino acids. The CDR3 DNA reads TGTGCCAGCAGTGGGAACACTGAAGCTTTCTTT. Protein sequence: CASSGNTEAFF.